The clone carrying this TCR beta chain has only one observation. Its antigen is unidentified. This record belongs to a study of cytomegalovirus exposure and HLA in healthy donors. At the level of the study: The 120 validation repertoires and the approximately 630 first-cohort repertoires shared a platform, a later analysis reported. Notes on the study in general: Researchers catalogued 150 or so TCR beta chains as cytomegalovirus-associated. TCR sequences were mostly rare, though some public TCRs occurred in many donors.

Produced via immunoSEQ multiplex PCR; TCRdb's table is partial and in-frame only. The sample has some 150,000 clones; about nine tenths are singletons. V lost 4 bases, J lost 6 bases, and 15 bases stayed unmatched. Looked up from germline, CDR1 is MDHEN and CDR2 is SYDVKM. The CDR3 sequence is 17 residues long. Donors came from a validation cohort of 90 to 150 subjects, distinct from the first 666-subject cohort. The chain uses TRBV28 and TRBJ1-5; 7 nucleotides line up with TRBD1. The sample consisted of PBMCs. The sequence was collected from a man aged 18 to 29 in good health and CMV-seropositive. In nucleotides, the CDR3 is TGTGCCAGCAGTTGGATTTCCGACAGGGAGCGTAGTCAGCCCCAGCATTTT. Translating it yields CASSWISDRERSQPQHF.